One sample yielded the 17 T cell receptor beta chains listed below, sequenced in a study of CD8 T cells in Susac syndrome. Reverse transcription of roughly 0.45 to 1 ug RNA was carried out with random hexamers. TCRdb re-called the immunoSEQ multiplex PCR reads with MiXCR, one entry per CDR3 protein. In the table there are about 27,000 distinct CDR3 sequences, roughly 92% of which are singletons. The material sequenced was CD8+ T cells from PBMCs. Source of these receptors: a human donor in good health.

The V and J genes are TRBV10-2 and TRBJ1-6; D remains unclear. This CDR3 region has 15 residues. V lost 5 bases, J lost 5 bases, and 13 bases lay in between. CDR1 WSHSY and CDR2 SAAADI come from the germline V gene. The CDR3 is CASSSDGLHNSPLHF. DNA for the CDR3: TGCGCCAGCAGTTCGGACGGACTACATAATTCACCCCTCCACTTT.

This chain links TRBV4-3 with TRBJ1-2, with D hard to call. V was clipped by 0 bases and J by 2 bases, with 13 bases between them. The CDR3 has 16 residues. CDR1 LGHNA and CDR2 YSLEER come from the germline V gene. CDR3 residues: CASSQDRSGPNYGYTF. The CDR3 DNA follows: TGCGCCAGCAGCCAAGATCGTAGCGGGCCCAACTATGGCTACACCTTC.

This sequence joins TRBV29-1 and TRBJ2-5; TRBD2 is a possible D gene (5 bases). Germline-derived CDR1 and CDR2 are SQVTM and ANQGSEA. The CDR3 consists of 12 residues. Trimming pared 6 bases from V and 4 bases from J, leaving 12 bases between. The CDR3 spells CSVPNRGETQYF. CDR3 coding DNA: TGCAGCGTCCCCAATCGGGGAGAGACCCAGTACTTC.

The chain links TRBV9 to TRBJ2-1, with D possibly TRBD2 on 5 matching bases. Trimming left V 4 bases short and J 6 bases short, with 14 bases between. The germline gives CDR1 SGDLS, CDR2 YYNGEE. This CDR3 contains 14 residues. This CDR3 reads CASSLNWETNEQFF. The CDR3 DNA sequence: TGTGCCAGCAGCCTTAATTGGGAGACCAATGAGCAGTTCTTC.

The chain recombines TRBV12-3 or TRBV12-4 with TRBJ2-7; 7 bases agree with TRBD1. Trimming removed 7 bases from V and 4 bases from J; junction bases left unmatched: 10. This CDR3 has 14 amino acids. CDR3 sequence: CASTGTVSGYEQYF. CDR3 sequence (DNA): TGTGCCAGCACCGGGACAGTATCCGGTTACGAGCAGTACTTC.

This chain links TRBV6-5 with TRBJ2-2; D might be TRBD1 (6 bases). The germline V gene encodes CDR1 MNHEY and CDR2 SVGAGI. This CDR3 has 15 amino acids. Trimming removed 1 base from V and 1 base from J, with 7 bases in between. The CDR3 DNA follows: TGTGCCAGCAGTTACTTACAGGGGAACACCGGGGAGCTGTTTTTT. Residues: CASSYLQGNTGELFF.

This chain uses TRBV6-6 with TRBJ2-4; 8 nucleotides align to TRBD1. The CDR3 loop spans 13 amino acids. The V segment lost 5 bases and the J segment 4 bases; nucleotides outside the gene matches: 1. Germline CDR1 is MNHNY and CDR2 is SVGAGI (reference sequence). CDR3 bases: TGTGCCAGCAGTCGGGACAGGAAAAACATTCAGTACTTC. It specifies CASSRDRKNIQYF.

J is TRBJ1-1 and V is TRBV29-1, with D unresolved. CDR1 and CDR2 (germline): SQVTM, ANQGSEA. V was trimmed by 7 bases and J by 1 base, leaving 10 bases between them. This CDR3 comprises 12 residues. The CDR3 nucleotides read TGCAGCGCCGGACTGAGGAACACTGAAGCTTTCTTT. Residues: CSAGLRNTEAFF.

This chain uses TRBV19 with TRBJ1-1, with D unresolved. The CDR3 sequence is 12 residues long. Germline CDR1 LNHDA, CDR2 SQIVND (reference sequence). V was pared by 7 bases and J by 5 bases, with 11 bases between. DNA of the CDR3: TGTGCCAGTACCATGGGAAGGACTGAAGCTTTCTTT. Protein: CASTMGRTEAFF. Drawing the rest from reference TRBV19 and TRBJ1-1, the complete variable domain is DGGITQSPKYLFRKEGQNVTLSCEQNLNHDAMYWYRQDPGQGLRLIYYSQIVNDFQKGDIAEGYSVSREKKESFPLTVTSAQKNPTAFYLCASTMGRTEAFFGQGTRLTVV.

The J gene is TRBJ1-5, the V gene TRBV2; D remains ambiguous. Trimming took off 5 bases at V and 3 bases at J, with 2 bases between the two ends. Germline V CDR1 and CDR2: SNHLY, FYNNEI. The CDR3 runs 11 residues. The CDR3 loop is CASSLNQPQHF. The CDR3 region has the DNA TGTGCCAGCAGTCTCAATCAGCCCCAGCATTTT.

The rearrangement joins TRBV5-1 to TRBJ2-5; TRBD1 aligns across 9 bases. Germline V gene data show CDR1 as SGHRS and CDR2 as YFSETQ. The CDR3 is 15 amino acids. The V gene end was trimmed by 7 bases and the J gene end by 4 bases; junction bases not matched to a gene: 11. CDR3 protein: CASHSQGALTETQYF. CDR3 sequence (DNA): TGCGCCAGCCATTCACAGGGGGCGCTTACAGAGACCCAGTACTTC.

This chain links TRBV11-2 with TRBJ1-5; 8 nucleotides match TRBD1. This CDR3 contains 15 residues. V lost 5 bases, J lost 5 bases, and 8 bases stayed unmatched. The germline CDR1 and CDR2 sequences are SGHAT and FQNNGV. The CDR3 DNA sequence: TGTGCCAGCAGCCCTACAGGGGGGAGGGATCAGCCCCAGCATTTT. As protein: CASSPTGGRDQPQHF. Based on the CDR3 plus reference TRBV11-2 and TRBJ1-5, the full variable domain is EAGVAQSPRYKIIEKRQSVAFWCNPISGHATLYWYQQILGQGPKLLIQFQNNGVVDDSQLPKDRFSAERLKGVDSTLKIQPAKLEDSAVYLCASSPTGGRDQPQHFGDGTRLSIL.

The chain combines TRBV10-1 with TRBJ2-1, with 9 bases fitting TRBD2. J gave up 2 bases and V 0 bases, and 8 bases lay outside the gene matches. This CDR3 comprises 18 residues. Germline CDR1 and CDR2: WNHNN and SYGVQD (reference sequence). The CDR3 region has the DNA TGCGCCAGCAGTGAGTCCCCACGTAGCGGGGGCCCCTACAATGAGCAGTTCTTC. Translation gives CASSESPRSGGPYNEQFF.

The V gene is TRBV11-2, the J gene TRBJ2-7, with a weak D call TRBD2 (6 bases). CDR1 is SGHAT, CDR2 FQNNGV, per germline. This CDR3 is 13 amino acids long. The V end lost 8 bases, the J end lost 3 bases, and 14 bases lay between the germline ends. The CDR3 DNA sequence: TGTGCCAGCTGGGCGGGGACGGGCTACGAGCAGTACTTC. This codes for CASWAGTGYEQYF.

V gene TRBV13 combines with J gene TRBJ2-1; 7 positions agree with TRBD1. Germline assignment: CDR1 PRHDT and CDR2 FYEKMQ (reference sequence). The V segment lost 4 bases and the J segment 4 bases; nucleotides outside the gene matches: 16. The CDR3 runs 18 residues. DNA of the CDR3: TGTGCCAGCAGCTCCCTCGGAAAGGGACAGCGACTTTACAATGAGCAGTTCTTC. This sequence encodes CASSSLGKGQRLYNEQFF.

The rearrangement uses TRBV12-3 or TRBV12-4 and TRBJ2-1, with D maybe TRBD2 (6 bases). The CDR3 sequence is 15 residues long. The V end lost 5 bases, the J end lost 0 bases, and 11 bases lay between the germline ends. Here the CDR3 reads CASSPGTGSYNEQFF. CDR3 sequence (DNA): TGTGCCAGCAGTCCCGGGACTGGCTCCTACAATGAGCAGTTCTTC.

This rearrangement joins TRBV12-3 or TRBV12-4 to TRBJ2-7, with D maybe TRBD2 (6 bases). The CDR3 loop spans 15 amino acids. V was pared by 5 bases and J by 3 bases, with 17 bases between. This CDR3 is CASSIPTGGNYEQYF. The CDR3 nucleotides read TGTGCCAGCAGTATTCCCACCGGGGGAAACTACGAGCAGTACTTC.